This T cell receptor (beta chain) comes out of a study of T cells expressing NK-cell markers. No DNA is given; TCRdb re-called the 5' RACE reads and lists each CDR3 protein once. This sample's clone table lists over 150,000 distinct CDR3 sequences. Germline V lookup: CDR1 MGHRA, CDR2 YSYEKL. The CDR3 sequence is 17 residues long. The clonotype was recovered from a woman in her 50s in good health. Sequencing was carried out using blood T cells: a sorted CD56 or NKG2C T cell subset, CD4+ or CD8+ T cells, or bulk PBMC T cells (not recorded which). V is TRBV4-1 and J is TRBJ2-3; TCRdb's assignment of TRBD2 cannot be checked, as there is no DNA. The CDR3 reads CASSQEGSGESTDTQYF.